This is a list of T cell receptor beta chains from one sample in a study of T cells after yellow fever vaccination. Each CDR3 protein is one row after TCRdb ran MiXCR on the 5' RACE reads. In the table there are hundreds of thousands of distinct CDR3 sequences, 13% of which are singletons. The sequencing used PBMCs, collected on the day of the yellow fever booster vaccination. The receptors come from a young man who received the YFV17D yellow fever vaccine. Both conserved end residues are part of each CDR3. A D gene is named only where the DNA matches it firmly. The listing skips clone size in some rows; elsewhere it reads once, few, many or a size class.

J | V | size | D | CDR3 | DNA
TRBJ2-2 | TRBV5-1 | few | NA | CASSLRSDGTGELFF | TGCGCCAGCAGCTTGCGCAGCGACGGCACCGGGGAGCTGTTTTTT
TRBJ2-2 | TRBV28 | NA | NA | CASNEITSGELFF | TGTGCCAGCAATGAGATTACCAGCGGGGAGCTGTTTTTT
TRBJ1-1 | TRBV18 | few | NA | CASSPPSRGNTEAFF | TGTGCCAGCTCACCCCCTTCTCGAGGCAACACTGAAGCTTTCTTT
TRBJ2-1 | TRBV27 | NA | NA | CASSLSSQGLNEQFF | TGTGCCAGCAGTTTGAGTTCCCAGGGTCTAAATGAGCAGTTCTTC
TRBJ2-3 | TRBV10-3 | few | NA | CAISSYSDTQYF | TGTGCCATCAGTTCGTATTCTGATACGCAGTATTTT
TRBJ2-7 | TRBV7-9 | once | NA | CASSIPLTTSSYEQYF | TGTGCCAGCAGCATCCCCCTGACTACCAGCTCCTACGAGCAGTACTTC
TRBJ1-2 | TRBV7-8 | few | TRBD1 | CASSLQMAGGYGYTF | TGTGCCAGCAGCTTACAAATGGCAGGGGGCTATGGCTACACCTTC
TRBJ1-3 | TRBV25-1 | NA | NA | CASSDHSHSGNTIYF | TGTGCCAGCAGTGATCATAGCCACTCTGGAAACACCATATATTTT
TRBJ2-3 | TRBV5-1 | few | NA | CASSPEDGTDTQYF | TGCGCCAGCAGCCCGGAGGACGGGACAGATACGCAGTATTTT
TRBJ1-1 | TRBV4-3 | NA | NA | CASSQEWVSTEAFF | TGCGCCAGCAGCCAAGAATGGGTTTCCACTGAAGCTTTCTTT
TRBJ2-3 | TRBV5-6 | NA | NA | CASSLLAGMRPDTQYF | TGTGCCAGCAGCTTGCTGGCGGGAATGCGTCCAGATACGCAGTATTTT
TRBJ1-6 | TRBV11-2 | few | NA | CASSFHRNNSPLHF | TGTGCCAGCAGCTTCCACAGAAATAATTCACCCCTCCACTTT
TRBJ2-1 | TRBV10-2 | few | NA | CASSPGPYSYNEQFF | TGCGCCAGCAGTCCCGGGCCCTATTCCTACAATGAGCAGTTCTTC
TRBJ2-7 | TRBV5-1 | few | TRBD2 | CASSLGTSGSNEQYF | TGCGCCAGCAGCTTGGGGACTAGCGGGAGTAACGAGCAGTACTTC
TRBJ2-5 | TRBV5-5 | NA | NA | CASSLLKETQYF | TGTGCCAGCAGCTTACTAAAAGAGACCCAGTACTTC
TRBJ2-3 | TRBV7-2 | many | NA | CASSTRGGAGGKDTQYF | TGTGCCAGCAGCACGCGCGGGGGGGCAGGGGGCAAAGATACGCAGTATTTT
TRBJ2-1 | TRBV24-1 | few | TRBD2 | CATSDFAAGGSRSYNEQFF | TGTGCCACCAGTGATTTCGCCGCGGGAGGCTCTAGGTCCTACAATGAGCAGTTCTTC
TRBJ2-7 | TRBV3-1 | few | NA | CASSQDAGRPLYEQYF | TGTGCCAGCAGCCAAGACGCGGGCAGGCCCCTATACGAGCAGTACTTC
TRBJ2-5 | TRBV6-6 | NA | NA | CASSDNAPTQYF | TGTGCCAGCAGTGACAATGCCCCGACCCAGTACTTC
TRBJ1-1 | TRBV7-3 | NA | NA | CASSLSGSNTEAFF | TGTGCCAGCAGCTTATCGGGGTCGAACACTGAAGCTTTCTTT
TRBJ2-5 | TRBV20-1 | many | NA | CSARTTVETQYF | TGCAGTGCTAGAACGACGGTAGAGACCCAGTACTTC
TRBJ1-1 | TRBV21-1 | NA | NA | CASSKPTRSRDEAFF | TGTGCCAGCAGCAAACCAACCCGGAGCCGGGATGAAGCTTTCTTT
TRBJ1-3 | TRBV28 | few | NA | CASSLRSPSGNTIYF | TGTGCCAGCAGTTTAAGGTCACCCTCTGGAAACACCATATATTTT
TRBJ2-1 | TRBV11-1 | NA | TRBD2 | CASSLPPELAGLLNEQFF | TGTGCCAGCAGCTTACCCCCCGAACTAGCGGGGCTTTTAAATGAGCAGTTCTTC
TRBJ2-1 | TRBV9 | few | TRBD2 | CASSVGGREVGDNEQFF | TGTGCCAGCAGCGTAGGTGGGCGGGAGGTAGGGGACAATGAGCAGTTCTTC
TRBJ2-2 | TRBV7-9 | few | TRBD2 | CASPRREDTGELFF | TGTGCCAGCCCCCGGCGGGAGGACACCGGGGAGCTGTTTTTT
TRBJ2-7 | TRBV5-1 | many | TRBD1 | CASSLGQYEQYF | TGCGCCAGCAGCCTGGGACAGTACGAGCAGTACTTC
TRBJ1-1 | TRBV28 | NA | NA | CASSLSDGAHTEAFF | TGTGCCAGCAGTTTAAGCGATGGGGCGCACACTGAAGCTTTCTTT
TRBJ1-6 | TRBV20-1 | NA | TRBD1 | CSARDGGQGRFRDRINSPLHF | TGCAGTGCTAGAGACGGGGGACAGGGGCGTTTCCGAGATAGGATAAATTCACCCCTCCACTTT
TRBJ2-7 | TRBV5-1 | many | NA | CASSSSGSYEQYF | TGCGCCAGCAGCTCGAGCGGCTCCTACGAGCAGTACTTC
TRBJ2-1 | TRBV6-5 | few | NA | CASSYTSTRSEQFF | TGTGCCAGCAGTTACACCTCGACTAGAAGTGAGCAGTTCTTC
TRBJ1-1 | TRBV18 | few | TRBD1 | CASSPGTGLVSTEAFF | TGTGCCAGCTCACCTGGGACAGGGTTGGTTTCCACTGAAGCTTTCTTT
TRBJ2-1 | TRBV20-1 | NA | NA | CSARIYNEQFF | TGCAGTGCTAGGATCTACAATGAGCAGTTCTTC
TRBJ1-1 | TRBV2 | NA | NA | CATKAGVEAFF | TGTGCCACCAAGGCGGGCGTTGAAGCTTTCTTT
TRBJ2-7 | TRBV27 | NA | NA | CASSFEQYF | TGTGCCAGCAGTTTTGAGCAGTACTTC
TRBJ2-7 | TRBV21-1 | few | NA | CASSKEAGDDYEQYF | TGTGCCAGCAGCAAAGAGGCGGGAGACGACTACGAGCAGTACTTC
TRBJ2-3 | TRBV6-1 | few | TRBD2 | CASRVRGGRGPSTDTQYF | TGTGCCAGCAGGGTCCGGGGCGGGAGAGGGCCTAGCACAGATACGCAGTATTTT
TRBJ1-4 | TRBV5-1 | many | NA | CASSLTATNEKLFF | TGTGCCAGCAGCTTGACAGCAACTAATGAAAAACTGTTTTTT
TRBJ1-2 | TRBV6-5 | NA | NA | CASSSPHAGENGYTF | TGTGCCAGCAGTTCCCCCCACGCGGGGGAGAATGGCTACACCTTC
TRBJ2-1 | TRBV7-2 | NA | NA | CASSPLSMLQNEQFF | TGTGCCAGCAGTCCCCTTAGTATGCTTCAAAATGAGCAGTTCTTC
TRBJ1-2 | TRBV3-1 | few | NA | CASSQDHGDYGYTF | TGTGCCAGCAGCCAAGATCATGGCGACTATGGCTACACCTTC
TRBJ2-7 | TRBV6-2/TRBV6-3 | NA | NA | CASSWEVSSYEQYF | TGTGCCAGCAGTTGGGAGGTGAGCTCCTACGAGCAGTACTTC
TRBJ2-3 | TRBV29-1 | NA | TRBD1 | CSVPGQGFTDTQYF | TGCAGCGTACCGGGACAGGGGTTTACAGATACGCAGTATTTT
TRBJ2-5 | TRBV30 | NA | NA | CAWSFGSAIGETQYF | TGTGCCTGGAGTTTTGGATCCGCGATAGGAGAGACCCAGTACTTC
TRBJ2-5 | TRBV7-2 | few | NA | CASTAPQETQYF | TGTGCCAGCACAGCGCCCCAAGAGACCCAGTACTTC
TRBJ2-6 | TRBV9 | NA | TRBD1 | CASSARTGDGANVLTF | TGTGCCAGCAGCGCTAGGACAGGGGACGGGGCCAACGTCCTGACTTTC